The TCR beta chain under discussion was sequenced for a study of blood T cell repertoires in COVID-19 (dated by TCRdb to the early 2020s). Some background on the complete study: Samples covering the acute and convalescent phases of COVID-19 were provided by collaborators in the United States, Italy and Spain. A freely available public database, intended as a resource for researchers studying the immune response to SARS-CoV-2, is where the repertoires were released. Samples were obtained from the ongoing ImmuneRACE study (first 160 participants) and from 1,000 to 1,500 subjects provided by 6 global collaborators. Where HLA class I and class II types were available, the types were taken from metadata supplied by the sample provider, not from assay-based typing. Subjects who had been exposed to COVID-19, were actively infected with it, or had recovered from it provided the deeply sampled blood TCRbeta repertoires that made up the dataset. The sample metadata nearly always contained a de-identified subject ID, COVID-19 status, age in years and sex. The prospective study material was composed of cDNA or gDNA derived from T cells, B-cell-depleted T cells, or PBMCs.

A word on this clone: It lacks a known antigen. Within one base of it there is no much larger clone, and no base qualities were kept.

In the prospective study, participants were about 18 to 100 years old, resided in 25 or so geographic areas of the United States, and were enrolled through a virtual design. To assign participants to cohorts, the prospective study relied on clinical history that participants themselves reported in a screening survey and a study questionnaire. Exposed participants had been in contact with someone with a PCR-confirmed or clinician-diagnosed COVID-19 case within 2 weeks of study entry. In the prospective study, mobile phlebotomists collected whole blood, serum and a nasopharyngeal or oropharyngeal swab from each participant. Participants in the prospective study had the option to provide additional blood draws and questionnaires over a 2-month period. Before DNA extraction, blood samples from the prospective study were shipped at room temperature or frozen. The paper's findings and limits, for the study overall: The quantity of clinical and demographic metadata differed by source and by participant and was supplied without curation.

TCRbeta CDR3 regions were amplified from genomic DNA using the immunoSEQ Assay, a bias-controlled multiplex PCR. Regarding the original processing steps: Nucleated cell counts per sample were estimated from amplification of reference gene primers within the assay. To quantify the absolute abundance of each unique TCRbeta CDR3 rearrangement, sequence reads were collapsed and filtered. Productive Simpson clonality was computed per sample as the square root of Simpson's diversity index over productive rearrangements. Held by TCRdb, this immuneACCESS table contains in-frame sequences only and omits some clones. Under half of the omission traces to an unresolved V gene where checked; the cause of the rest is unknown. Clone size and the V and J calls come from that table; the DNA yielded D and trimming. For this sample the table gives some 150,000 clones, of which around 83% were detected only once. The ten biggest clones cover roughly 5.5% of the sample.

The sample consisted of PBMCs or T cells enriched from blood (not recorded which). The sequence was obtained from a woman aged 50 to 65 who had been exposed to COVID-19.

The CDR3 is CASSELVSSGRNEQFF. At the DNA level, the sequence is TGTGCCAGCAGTGAATTGGTCTCTAGCGGGAGAAATGAGCAGTTCTTC. This chain joins TRBV25-1 to TRBJ2-1; 10 central nucleotides agree with TRBD2. CDR3 length: 16 amino acids, cysteine to phenylalanine. The retained sequence is limited to the CDR3, 48 bases, with the frame set at the first base. Trimming removed 1 base from V and 7 bases from J; the gene matches leave 7 bases unexplained. Looking up the germline V gene yields CDR1 MGHDK and CDR2 SYGVNS.